This TCR beta chain was sequenced during a study of T cells in Graves' hyperthyroidism and ophthalmopathy. Findings of the study overall: Onset of ophthalmopathy came a median approximately 6.8 months after the model predicted it.

Amplification targeted TCR beta CDR3 regions from RNA transcripts. The HTBI set primed first-round TCR CDR3 RT-PCR. MiXCR, run by TCRdb on the multiplex PCR reads, gives a single entry per CDR3 protein. The sample yields about 560,000 distinct CDR3 sequences, about a sixth seen once. This clonotype was seen just once. Its antigen remains unknown. Per germline, CDR1 SGHRS and CDR2 YFSETQ. The CDR3 totals 15 residues. Trimming left V 2 bases short and J 0 bases short, with 8 bases between. The sample taken for sequencing was blood. This TCR was sampled from a woman in her late teens or twenties with Graves' hyperthyroidism. V and J are TRBV5-1 and TRBJ1-4; D is uncertain. The CDR3 here is CASSFLGTTNEKLFF. CDR3 bases: TGCGCCAGCAGCTTCCTCGGCACAACTAATGAAAAACTGTTTTTT.